This T cell receptor (beta chain) was found in a study of T cells in localized non-small cell lung cancer. Profiled with immunoSEQ multiplex PCR; TCRdb holds only in-frame clones, not every one. The repertoire holds approximately 150,000 clones, with around 90% as singletons. The CDR3 runs 19 residues. CDR1 and CDR2 from the germline V gene are MNHEY and SMNVEV (reference sequence). V dropped 5 bases and J dropped 0 bases, with 26 bases sitting between them. Points on this clone: Its target is not known.

Study-wide results and limits: Only one tumor region was sequenced, so heterogeneity remains possible. Out of the top 100 tumor clones, a median about 58 were seen in adjacent lung.

The starting material was peripheral blood, obtained before any cancer treatment. The chain combines TRBV27 with TRBJ2-7, with D possibly being TRBD2 (6 bases). This clonotype was sampled from an older female donor with stage I lung adenocarcinoma. CDR3 loop: CASSPLYALQVGGSYEQYF. CDR3 DNA: TGTGCCAGCAGTCCACTTTATGCCCTACAGGTGGGGGGCTCCTACGAGCAGTACTTC.